This TCR beta chain is drawn from a study of shared T cell receptors in the human thymus. The length of the CDR3 is 16 residues. Germline V gene lookup returns CDR1 SGHTA and CDR2 FQGNSA. V lost 5 bases and J lost 3, with 18 bases in between. The repertoire was sequenced with immunoSEQ multiplex PCR; TCRdb's copy has only in-frame clones and lacks some. The sample holds about 540,000 clones, 75% to 80% seen once. Only a few counts were recorded for this clone. The data also belong to a second study, concerning human thymus T cells.

This clonotype originated in a boy younger than two with a congenital heart defect. The sequenced sample consisted of thymocytes. This rearrangement joins TRBV7-2 to TRBJ2-3; the D gene is possibly TRBD1 (7 bases). The CDR3: CASSPPGRGETDTQYF. The CDR3 DNA reads TGTGCCAGCAGCCCCCCCGGCAGGGGGGAGACAGATACGCAGTATTTT.